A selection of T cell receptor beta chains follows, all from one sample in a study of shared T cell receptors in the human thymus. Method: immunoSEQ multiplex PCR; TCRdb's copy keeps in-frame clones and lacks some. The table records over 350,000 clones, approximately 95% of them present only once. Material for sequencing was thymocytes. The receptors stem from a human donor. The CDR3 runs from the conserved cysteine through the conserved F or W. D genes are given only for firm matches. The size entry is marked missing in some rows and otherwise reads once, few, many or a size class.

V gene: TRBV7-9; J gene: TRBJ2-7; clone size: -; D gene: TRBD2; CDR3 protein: CASSSRTTTSGYEQYF; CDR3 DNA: TGTGCCAGCAGCTCGCGAACCACGACTAGCGGTTACGAGCAGTACTTC
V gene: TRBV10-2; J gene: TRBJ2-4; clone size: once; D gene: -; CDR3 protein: CASRADTQNIQYF; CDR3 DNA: TGCGCCAGCAGAGCGGACACTCAAAACATTCAGTACTTC
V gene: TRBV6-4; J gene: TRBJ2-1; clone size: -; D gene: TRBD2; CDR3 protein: CASSDSMRGAGNEQFF; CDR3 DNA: TGTGCCAGCAGTGACTCGATGCGGGGGGCGGGTAATGAGCAGTTCTTC
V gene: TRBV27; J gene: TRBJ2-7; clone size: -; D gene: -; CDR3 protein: CASCFCRYEQYF; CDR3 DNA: TGTGCCAGCTGTTTTTGTCGGTACGAGCAGTACTTC
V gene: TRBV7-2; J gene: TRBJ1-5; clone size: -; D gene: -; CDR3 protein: CASSLSGKGNQPQHF; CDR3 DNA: TGTGCCAGCAGCTTGTCGGGGAAGGGCAATCAGCCCCAGCATTTT
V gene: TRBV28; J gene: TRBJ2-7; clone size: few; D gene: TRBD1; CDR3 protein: CASSSGQGLSEQYF; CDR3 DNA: TGTGCCAGCAGTTCGGGACAGGGCTTGAGTGAGCAGTACTTC
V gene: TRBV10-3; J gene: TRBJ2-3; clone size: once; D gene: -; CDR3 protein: CAIGEGRGGDTQYF; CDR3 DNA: TGTGCCATCGGAGAGGGACGGGGAGGAGATACGCAGTATTTT
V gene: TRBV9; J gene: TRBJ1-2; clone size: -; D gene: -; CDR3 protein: CASSAVRDGRFYGYTF; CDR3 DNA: TGTGCCAGCAGCGCCGTCCGGGACGGGAGGTTCTATGGCTACACCTTC
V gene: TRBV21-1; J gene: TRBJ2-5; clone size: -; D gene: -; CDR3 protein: CASSSGRSFQETQYF; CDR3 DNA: TGTGCCAGCAGCAGCGGCAGGTCCTTCCAAGAGACCCAGTACTTC
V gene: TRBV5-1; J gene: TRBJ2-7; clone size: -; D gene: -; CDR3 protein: CASSLAGGVDEQYF; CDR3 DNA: TGCGCCAGCAGCTTGGCCGGAGGGGTCGACGAGCAGTACTTC
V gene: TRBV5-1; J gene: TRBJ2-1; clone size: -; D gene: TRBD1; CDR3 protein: CASSSTQPTGGFDEQFF; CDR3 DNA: TGCGCCAGCAGCTCGACCCAACCGACAGGGGGATTCGATGAGCAGTTCTTC
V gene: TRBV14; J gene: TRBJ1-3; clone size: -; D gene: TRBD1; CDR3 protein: CASSHQGTGNSGNTIYF; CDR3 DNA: TGTGCCAGCAGCCACCAGGGGACAGGGAACTCTGGAAACACCATATATTTT
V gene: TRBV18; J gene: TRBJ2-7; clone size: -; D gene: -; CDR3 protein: CASSPPDSYEQYF; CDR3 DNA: TGTGCCAGCTCACCACCAGATTCCTACGAGCAGTACTTC
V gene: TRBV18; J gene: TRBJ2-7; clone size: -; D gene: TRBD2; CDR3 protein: CASSPSVAGSALYEQYF; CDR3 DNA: TGTGCCAGCTCACCTTCCGTAGCGGGAAGCGCCCTCTACGAGCAGTACTTC
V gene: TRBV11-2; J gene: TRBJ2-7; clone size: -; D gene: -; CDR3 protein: CASSLSWGSLRSEQYF; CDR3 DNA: TGTGCCAGCAGCTTAAGTTGGGGGTCCCTTAGGTCCGAGCAGTACTTC
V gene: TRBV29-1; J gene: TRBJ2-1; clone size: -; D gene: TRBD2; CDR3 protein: CSVEEGGRTYNEQFF; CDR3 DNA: TGCAGCGTTGAAGAAGGCGGGAGAACCTACAATGAGCAGTTCTTC
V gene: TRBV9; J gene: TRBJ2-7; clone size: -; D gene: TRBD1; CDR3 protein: CASSLRPGQGAREYEQYF; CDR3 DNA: TGTGCCAGCAGCTTACGTCCGGGACAGGGGGCGCGTGAATACGAGCAGTACTTC
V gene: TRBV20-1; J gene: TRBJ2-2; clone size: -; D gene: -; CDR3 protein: CSARGEELFF; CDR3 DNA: TGCAGTGCTAGAGGGGAGGAGCTGTTTTTT
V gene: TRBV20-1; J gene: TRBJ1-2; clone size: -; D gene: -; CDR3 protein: CSARTTPTF; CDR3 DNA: TGCAGTGCTCGAACCACGCCCACCTTC
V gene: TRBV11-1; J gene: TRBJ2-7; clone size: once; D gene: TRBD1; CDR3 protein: CASSFNRGNYEQYF; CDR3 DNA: TGTGCCAGCAGCTTTAACAGGGGGAACTACGAGCAGTACTTC
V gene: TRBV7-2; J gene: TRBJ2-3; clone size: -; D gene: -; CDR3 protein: CASSLDPGRSTDTQYF; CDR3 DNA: TGTGCCAGCAGCTTAGATCCGGGGCGGAGCACAGATACGCAGTATTTT
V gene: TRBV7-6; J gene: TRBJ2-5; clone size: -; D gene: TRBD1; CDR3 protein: CASSPRQGAGETQYF; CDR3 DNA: TGTGCCAGCAGCCCCCGACAGGGGGCGGGGGAGACCCAGTACTTC
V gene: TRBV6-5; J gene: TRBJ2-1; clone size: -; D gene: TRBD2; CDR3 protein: CASSSALAGVYNEQFF; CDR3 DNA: TGTGCCAGCAGTTCTGCACTCGCGGGAGTTTACAATGAGCAGTTCTTC
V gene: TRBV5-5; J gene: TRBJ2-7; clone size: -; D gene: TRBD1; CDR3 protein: CASSLEGQGAPLSYEQYF; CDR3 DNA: TGTGCCAGCAGCTTGGAGGGACAGGGGGCTCCCCTTTCCTACGAGCAGTACTTC
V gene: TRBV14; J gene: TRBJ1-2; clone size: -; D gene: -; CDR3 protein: CASSPHKQRNYGYTF; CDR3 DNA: TGTGCCAGCAGCCCGCATAAACAGCGTAACTATGGCTACACCTTC
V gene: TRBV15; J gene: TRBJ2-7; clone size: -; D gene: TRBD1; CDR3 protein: CATSREREGKSLTGKGAGGEQYF; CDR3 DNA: TGTGCCACCAGCAGAGAGCGAGAAGGGAAGAGCCTGACAGGGAAAGGAGCTGGGGGAGAGCAGTACTTC
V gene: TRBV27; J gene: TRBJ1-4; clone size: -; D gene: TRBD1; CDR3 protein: CASRAWTGGAGFKKLFF; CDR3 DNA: TGTGCCAGCCGCGCCTGGACAGGGGGCGCCGGCTTTAAGAAACTGTTTTTT
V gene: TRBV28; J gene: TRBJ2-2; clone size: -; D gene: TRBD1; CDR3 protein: CASSSRTGGNTGELFF; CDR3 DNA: TGTGCCAGCAGTTCCCGGACAGGGGGAAACACCGGGGAGCTGTTTTTT
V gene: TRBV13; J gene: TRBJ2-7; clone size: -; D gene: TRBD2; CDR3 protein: CASSLAVAGPYEQYF; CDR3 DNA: TGTGCCAGCAGCTTAGCGGTAGCGGGCCCCTACGAGCAGTACTTC
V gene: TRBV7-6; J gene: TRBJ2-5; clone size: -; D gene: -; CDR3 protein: CASSLSSGGSETQYF; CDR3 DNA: TGTGCCAGCAGCCTCTCAAGTGGGGGTAGCGAGACCCAGTACTTC
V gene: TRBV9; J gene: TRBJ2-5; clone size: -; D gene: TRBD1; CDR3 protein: CASSTRQGAGETQYF; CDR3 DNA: TGTGCCAGCAGCACGCGACAGGGGGCCGGGGAGACCCAGTACTTC
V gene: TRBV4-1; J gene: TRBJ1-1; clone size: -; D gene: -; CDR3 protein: CASSQDTGRGGLNTEAFF; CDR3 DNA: TGCGCCAGCAGCCAAGATACGGGGAGGGGGGGACTGAACACTGAAGCTTTCTTT
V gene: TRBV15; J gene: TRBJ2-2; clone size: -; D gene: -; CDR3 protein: CAALSLARLGYPGELFF; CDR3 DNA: TGTGCCGCCCTCTCCTTGGCGAGACTAGGGTATCCCGGGGAGCTGTTTTTT
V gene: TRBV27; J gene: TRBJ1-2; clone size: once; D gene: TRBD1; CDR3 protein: CASSPDRERHGYTF; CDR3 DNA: TGTGCCAGCAGTCCTGACAGGGAAAGGCATGGCTACACCTTC
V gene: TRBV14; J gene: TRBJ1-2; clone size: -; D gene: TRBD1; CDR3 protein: CASSLTWTGGFRYGYTF; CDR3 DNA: TGTGCCAGCAGCCTGACTTGGACAGGGGGTTTTCGCTATGGCTACACCTTC
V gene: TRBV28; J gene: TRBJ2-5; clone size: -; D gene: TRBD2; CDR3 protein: CASHPGGAETQYF; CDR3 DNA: TGTGCCAGCCACCCCGGGGGGGCAGAGACCCAGTACTTC
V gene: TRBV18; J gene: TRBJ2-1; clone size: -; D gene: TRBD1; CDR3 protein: CASSQRQGSSYNEQFF; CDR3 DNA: TGTGCCAGCTCACAGAGACAGGGGAGCTCCTACAATGAGCAGTTCTTC
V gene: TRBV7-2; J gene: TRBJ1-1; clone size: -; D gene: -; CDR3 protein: CAQGGSTEAFF; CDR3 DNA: TGTGCCCAAGGAGGGAGCACTGAAGCTTTCTTT
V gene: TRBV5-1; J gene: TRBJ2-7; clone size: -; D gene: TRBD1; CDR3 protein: CASSPGTAPYEQYF; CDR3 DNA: TGCGCCAGCAGCCCCGGGACAGCACCCTACGAGCAGTACTTC
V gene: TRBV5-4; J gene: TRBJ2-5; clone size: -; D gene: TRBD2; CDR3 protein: CASSLHRPLSGRKETQYF; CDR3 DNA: TGTGCCAGCAGCCTCCACCGCCCGCTAAGCGGGAGGAAAGAGACCCAGTACTTC
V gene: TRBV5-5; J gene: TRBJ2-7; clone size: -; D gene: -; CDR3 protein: CASSPGGFYSYEQYF; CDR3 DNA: TGTGCCAGCAGCCCCGGCGGGTTTTACTCCTACGAGCAGTACTTC
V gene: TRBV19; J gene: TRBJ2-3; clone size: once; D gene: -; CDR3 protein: CASSIDRVGDTQYF; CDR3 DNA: TGTGCCAGTAGTATAGATCGGGTAGGGGATACGCAGTATTTT
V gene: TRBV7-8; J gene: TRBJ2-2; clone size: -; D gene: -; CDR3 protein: CASSANLDEEGRNTGELFF; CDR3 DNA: TGTGCCAGCAGCGCAAACCTCGACGAGGAGGGGAGAAACACCGGGGAGCTGTTTTTT
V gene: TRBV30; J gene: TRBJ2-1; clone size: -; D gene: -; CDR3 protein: CAWSPPPRSYEQFF; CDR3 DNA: TGTGCCTGGAGTCCCCCCCCGAGGAGTTATGAGCAGTTCTTC
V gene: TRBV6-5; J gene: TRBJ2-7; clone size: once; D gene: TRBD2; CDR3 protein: CASSLAGSYEQYF; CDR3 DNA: TGTGCCAGCAGTTTAGCGGGCTCCTACGAGCAGTACTTC
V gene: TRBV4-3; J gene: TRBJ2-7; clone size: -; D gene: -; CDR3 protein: CASSRRSVPYEQYF; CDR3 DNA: TGCGCCAGCAGCCGGAGGAGTGTCCCCTACGAGCAGTACTTC
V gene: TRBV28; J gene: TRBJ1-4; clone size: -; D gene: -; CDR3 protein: CASSSGPHAYF; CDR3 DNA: TGTGCCAGCAGTTCCGGGCCACACGCCTATTTT
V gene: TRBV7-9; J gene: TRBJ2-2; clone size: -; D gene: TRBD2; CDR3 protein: CASSPRSSGSGGELFF; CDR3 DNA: TGTGCCAGCAGCCCTCGTTCCAGCGGGAGTGGCGGGGAGCTGTTTTTT
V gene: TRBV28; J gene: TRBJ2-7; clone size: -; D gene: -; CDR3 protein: CASNNTSGSLSYEQYF; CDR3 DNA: TGTGCCAGCAATAATACCAGCGGGTCTTTATCCTACGAGCAGTACTTC
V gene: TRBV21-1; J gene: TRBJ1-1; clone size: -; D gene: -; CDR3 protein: CASSRAGLMNTEAFF; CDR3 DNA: TGTGCCAGCAGCAGGGCAGGCCTCATGAACACTGAAGCTTTCTTT
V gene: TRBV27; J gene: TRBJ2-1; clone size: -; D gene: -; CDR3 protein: CASSPRPRSYNEQFF; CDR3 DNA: TGTGCCAGCAGTCCACGACCCCGCTCCTACAATGAGCAGTTCTTC
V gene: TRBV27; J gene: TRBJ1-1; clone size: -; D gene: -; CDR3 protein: CASSQQGYNTEAFF; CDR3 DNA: TGTGCCAGCAGTCAACAGGGATATAACACTGAAGCTTTCTTT
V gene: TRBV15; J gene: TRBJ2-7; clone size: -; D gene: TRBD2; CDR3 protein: CATSRDPGTSGSEQYF; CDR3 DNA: TGTGCCACCAGCAGAGATCCAGGGACTAGCGGGAGCGAGCAGTACTTC
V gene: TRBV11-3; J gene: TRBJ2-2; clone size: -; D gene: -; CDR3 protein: CASSGRDTGELFF; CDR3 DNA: TGTGCCAGCAGTGGGCGCGACACCGGGGAGCTGTTTTTT
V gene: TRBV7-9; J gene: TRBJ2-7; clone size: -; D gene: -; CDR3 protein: CASSRDNEQYF; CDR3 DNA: TGTGCCAGCAGCCGAGACAACGAGCAGTACTTC
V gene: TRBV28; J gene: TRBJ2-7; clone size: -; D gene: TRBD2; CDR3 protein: CASRSAGTGGRNEQYF; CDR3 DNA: TGTGCCAGCAGATCTGCCGGGACGGGGGGACGGAACGAGCAGTACTTC